This TCR beta chain originates from a study of response to subunit inactivated influenza vaccine. The CDR3 spans 17 residues. The V gene end was trimmed by 0 bases and the J gene end by 4 bases; junction bases not matched to a gene: 10. Germline CDR1 and CDR2: LNHNV and YYDKDF (reference sequence). From the RT-PCR reads, TCRdb called clonotypes with MiXCR, one entry per CDR3 protein. The sample yields just under 550,000 distinct CDR3 sequences, under 30% seen once. This same sample was also part of a study on T cells expressing NK-cell markers. That investigation notes: 5'RACE template switching built TCR beta cDNA with unique molecular identifiers. It was sorted CD3+CD56-NKG2C+, CD3+CD56+NKG2C- and CD3+CD56+NKG2C+ T cells that provided the TCR beta repertoires.

The V gene is TRBV15, the J gene TRBJ2-3; 7 positions agree with TRBD2. The receptor was isolated from a man over 45 who received an inactivated influenza vaccine. The source material was CD4+ T cells sorted from PBMCs, sampled about 11 days after vaccination. The CDR3 sequence is CATSRDEAGISADTQYF. In DNA, the CDR3 is TGTGCCACCAGCAGAGATGAAGCGGGGATTAGCGCAGATACGCAGTATTTT. Variable domain in full (rest from reference TRBV15 and TRBJ2-3): DAMVIQNPRYQVTQFGKPVTLSCSQTLNHNVMYWYQQKSSQAPKLLFHYYDKDFNNEADTPDNFQSRRPNTSFCFLDIRSPGLGDTAMYLCATSRDEAGISADTQYFGPGTRLTVL.